What follows are 15 T cell receptor beta chains derived from one specimen sequenced in a study of cytomegalovirus exposure and HLA in healthy donors. The PCR ran on 60 Vbeta and 13 Jbeta primers. The data were produced by immunoSEQ multiplex PCR, yet TCRdb's version contains in-frame clones alone and is incomplete. Of 150,000 or so clones listed, approximately 82% are singletons. The sample taken for sequencing was PBMCs. The receptors were sampled from a man in his thirties or forties in good health and CMV-seropositive.

The J gene is TRBJ2-7, the V gene TRBV5-5; 8 bases fit TRBD2. The V gene end was trimmed by 1 base and the J gene end by 7 bases; junction bases not matched to a gene: 4. CDR3 length: 13 amino acids. Germline V lookup: CDR1 SGHKS, CDR2 YYEKEE (reference sequence). In DNA form, the CDR3 reads TGTGCCAGCAGCTTGCCCGGGAGGGAAGAGCAGTACTTC. Protein sequence: CASSLPGREEQYF.

This chain links TRBV1 with TRBJ2-2; TRBD2 is the table's D call and was not checked against the DNA. TRBV1 is labeled a pseudogene. The CDR3 contains 13 residues. Here the CDR3 reads CTSSLNYGGELFF. Here the CDR3 DNA reads TGCACCAGCAGCCTAAACTATGGCGGGGAGCTGTTTTTT.

V and J are TRBV9 and TRBJ2-7; tentative D call: TRBD2 (6 bases). The germline V gene has CDR1 SGDLS and CDR2 YYNGEE. The CDR3 length is 10 residues. V was shortened by 5 bases and J by 6 bases, with 6 bases between the two germline ends. CDR3 region: CASRAGEQYF. In DNA, the CDR3 is TGTGCCAGCAGAGCGGGCGAGCAGTACTTC.

The J gene is TRBJ2-1, the V gene TRBV23-1; D is possibly TRBD1 (5 bases). TRBV23-1 qualifies as an ORF whose function is uncertain. V lost 0 bases and J lost 6, with 15 bases in between. The CDR3 is 16 residues long. Here the CDR3 reads CASSQSSGREGNEQFF. CDR3 sequence (DNA): TGCGCCAGCAGTCAATCATCGGGCAGGGAAGGCAATGAGCAGTTCTTC.

As concerns this clone: One end of the junction varies from germline; a read error may be responsible. The rearrangement joins TRBV7-9 to TRBJ2-6; TRBD1 matches at 8 bases. CDR3 size: 15 residues. The V gene's germline CDR1 is SEHNR and CDR2 FQNEAQ (reference sequence). DNA for the CDR3: TGTTCCAGCAGGGGGCGGCTATCTGGGGCCAACGTCCTGACTTTC. It translates to CSSRGRLSGANVLTF. Together with reference TRBV7-9 and TRBJ2-6, the CDR3 gives the full variable domain: DTGVSQNPRHKITKRGQNVTFRCDPISEHNRLYWYRQTLGQGPEFLTYFQNEAQLEKSRLLSDRFSAERPKGSFSTLEIQRTEQGDSAMYLCSSRGRLSGANVLTFGAGSRLTVL.

J is TRBJ2-1 and V is TRBV23-1, with 11 bases matching TRBD2. TRBV23-1 is an ORF, with its function uncertain. This CDR3 is 18 amino acids long. Trimming took 3 bases from V and 4 from J; bases not matched to a gene: 11. CDR3 sequence: CASSHFGTSGSLYNEQFF. The CDR3 coding sequence is TGCGCCAGCAGTCATTTTGGGACTAGCGGATCACTGTACAATGAGCAGTTCTTC.

V usage is TRBV28 and J usage is TRBJ1-2, with a weak D call TRBD1 (6 bases). CDR1 MDHEN and CDR2 SYDVKM come from the germline V gene. Trimming removed 5 bases from V and 3 bases from J, with 19 bases in between. The CDR3 runs 16 residues. CDR3 in DNA: TGTGCCAGCAGTCCTCGGACAGCTCAGTATGACTATGGCTACACCTTC. It translates to CASSPRTAQYDYGYTF.

The CDR3 DNA is TGTGCCAGCTCGACCTCGTCGGACACCTCCTACGAGCAGTACTTC. Its translation is CASSTSSDTSYEQYF. The gene calls are TRBV18 and TRBJ2-7; possible D gene TRBD1, 5 bases. The CDR3 totals 15 residues. Trimming left V 6 bases short and J 0 bases short, with 15 bases between. Germline CDR1 is KGHSH and CDR2 is LQKENI.

This clone has more than one count but fewer than ten. The J gene is TRBJ1-1, the V gene TRBV6-5; D gene uncertain. Germline loops: CDR1 MNHEY, CDR2 SVGAGI. This CDR3 contains 14 residues. Trimming took 2 bases from V and 0 from J, leaving 7 bases between them. The CDR3 region has the DNA TGTGCCAGCAGTTACCTGCAGATGAACACTGAAGCTTTCTTT. Encoded protein: CASSYLQMNTEAFF.

V is TRBV10-3 and J is TRBJ2-5; possibly TRBD2 for D (6 bases). Deletions cut 6 bases from V and 2 bases from J, with 7 bases between. The CDR3 totals 12 residues. Germline values: CDR1 ENHRY, CDR2 SYGVKD. Written as DNA, the CDR3 is TGTGCCATCAGGGGGGGTCAAGAGACCCAGTACTTC. Translation: CAIRGGQETQYF.

This rearrangement joins TRBV30 to TRBJ1-2; D is uncertain. Germline V CDR1 and CDR2: GTSNPN, SVGIG (reference sequence). V was pared by 8 bases and J by 3 bases, with 13 bases between. This CDR3 is 12 amino acids long. The CDR3 protein is CAASKEDYGYTF. Written as DNA, the CDR3 is TGTGCCGCCTCGAAGGAGGACTATGGCTACACCTTC.

The genes are TRBV10-1 and TRBJ1-5; D is possibly TRBD1 (6 bases). The CDR3 sequence is 14 residues long. Trimming cost V 8 bases and J 4 bases, with 15 bases left between them. The germline V gene encodes CDR1 WNHNN and CDR2 SYGVQD (reference sequence). The CDR3 nucleotides are TGCGCCAGCCCATCGTCCAGGGGAAATCAGCCCCAGCATTTT. As protein: CASPSSRGNQPQHF.

The genes are TRBV6-1 and TRBJ1-5, with D uncertain. Trimming cost V 5 bases and J 0 bases, with 11 bases left between them. CDR3 size: 15 residues. Per the germline V gene, CDR1 is MNHNS and CDR2 is SASEGT. Here the CDR3 reads CASSFTSNSNQPQHF. CDR3 nucleotides: TGTGCCAGCAGTTTTACGAGCAATAGCAATCAGCCCCAGCATTTT.

The rearrangement links TRBV19 to TRBJ2-1; 9 bases agree with TRBD1. Germline V gene sequence: CDR1 LNHDA, CDR2 SQIVND (reference sequence). The V gene end was trimmed by 3 bases and the J gene end by 4 bases; junction bases not matched to a gene: 4. The CDR3 has 15 amino acids. In DNA, the CDR3 is TGTGCCAGTAGTATTTTGGGACAGGGTTACAATGAGCAGTTCTTC. Translating gives CASSILGQGYNEQFF.

The chain joins TRBV6-1 to TRBJ1-1; 7 bases match TRBD1. CDR1 and CDR2 (germline): MNHNS, SASEGT. V was clipped by 5 bases and J by 0 bases; unmatched bases: 6. The CDR3 is made up of 15 amino acids. The chain's CDR3 is CASSLGQSMNTEAFF. The CDR3 DNA reads TGTGCCAGCAGTTTGGGACAGTCGATGAACACTGAAGCTTTCTTT.